These T cell receptor beta chains were read from a single sample in a study of blood T cell repertoires in COVID-19. Libraries were prepared by immunoSEQ multiplex PCR; TCRdb keeps only in-frame clonotypes and omits some of them. The sample lists roughly 89,000 clones, roughly 80% occurring once. The sequenced sample was peripheral blood. The receptors here all came from an elderly woman with acute or convalescent COVID-19. Each CDR3 is given with its conserved first and last residue. Each record gives: J gene, V gene, D gene, clone size, CDR3 DNA, CDR3 protein. A D gene is named only where the DNA matches it firmly. Part of the rows lack a size; the others show once, few, many or a class for expanded clones.

j_gene: TRBJ2-7; v_gene: TRBV28; d_gene: TRBD1; abundance: NA; CDR3nt: TGTGCCAGCAGTTGGACAGGGGGTTTCTACGAGCAGTACTTC; CDR3aa: CASSWTGGFYEQYF
j_gene: TRBJ1-1; v_gene: TRBV5-4; d_gene: NA; abundance: NA; CDR3nt: TGTGCCAGCAGCTTGGCACCAGGGAACACTGAAGCTTTCTTT; CDR3aa: CASSLAPGNTEAFF
j_gene: TRBJ1-4; v_gene: TRBV7-9; d_gene: NA; abundance: NA; CDR3nt: TGTGCCAGCAGCTTAGAATCGGGGTTTGAAAAACTGTTTTTT; CDR3aa: CASSLESGFEKLFF
j_gene: TRBJ2-1; v_gene: TRBV27; d_gene: NA; abundance: NA; CDR3nt: TGTGCCAGCAGTTCTTCCCGGGATTTCTACAATGAGCAGTTCTTC; CDR3aa: CASSSSRDFYNEQFF
j_gene: TRBJ1-6; v_gene: TRBV23-1; d_gene: NA; abundance: NA; CDR3nt: TGCGCCAGCAGCCGTCTACAGAGCGGCGGCTCACCCCTCCACTTT; CDR3aa: CASSRLQSGGSPLHF
j_gene: TRBJ1-5; v_gene: TRBV21-1; d_gene: NA; abundance: NA; CDR3nt: TGTGCCAGCAGCAAAGAGACGCCGGGACAGGGTATACGTCAGCCCCAGCATTTT; CDR3aa: CASSKETPGQGIRQPQHF
j_gene: TRBJ2-3; v_gene: TRBV11-3; d_gene: TRBD2; abundance: few; CDR3nt: TGTGCCAGCAGCCGCGCTGAGCGGGGATACACAGATACGCAGTATTTT; CDR3aa: CASSRAERGYTDTQYF
j_gene: TRBJ2-4; v_gene: TRBV14; d_gene: NA; abundance: NA; CDR3nt: TGTGCCAGCAGCCAGGACCGGGGAGAGGGAAGGGCCAAAAACATTCAGTACTTC; CDR3aa: CASSQDRGEGRAKNIQYF
j_gene: TRBJ1-1; v_gene: TRBV2; d_gene: TRBD1; abundance: NA; CDR3nt: TGTGCCAGCAGTGACCCGACAGGGGGGAACACTGAAGCTTTCTTT; CDR3aa: CASSDPTGGNTEAFF
j_gene: TRBJ2-4; v_gene: TRBV18; d_gene: TRBD2; abundance: NA; CDR3nt: TGTGCCAGCATGGGACTAGCGGGGGAGCTAGCCAAAAACATTCAGTACTTC; CDR3aa: CASMGLAGELAKNIQYF
j_gene: TRBJ1-3; v_gene: TRBV6-5; d_gene: NA; abundance: NA; CDR3nt: TGTGCCAGCAGGCCCGGACAGAGCTCTGGAAACACCATATATTTT; CDR3aa: CASRPGQSSGNTIYF
j_gene: TRBJ2-3; v_gene: TRBV24-1; d_gene: NA; abundance: NA; CDR3nt: TGTGCCACCAAAGGGGGGGGCCCTCCTACTAGCACAGATACGCAGTATTTT; CDR3aa: CATKGGGPPTSTDTQYF
j_gene: TRBJ1-1; v_gene: TRBV2; d_gene: NA; abundance: NA; CDR3nt: TGTGCCAGCAGTTTGGACAGCCAAATGAACACTGAAGCTTTCTTT; CDR3aa: CASSLDSQMNTEAFF
j_gene: TRBJ1-2; v_gene: TRBV7-9; d_gene: NA; abundance: NA; CDR3nt: TGTGCCAGCAGCTTAGGTGCACGGGGGGATACTTATGGCTACACCTTC; CDR3aa: CASSLGARGDTYGYTF
j_gene: TRBJ2-3; v_gene: TRBV6-5; d_gene: TRBD1; abundance: NA; CDR3nt: TGTGCCAGCACCTCTCGAAGGGGGCCAGATACGCAGTATTTT; CDR3aa: CASTSRRGPDTQYF
j_gene: TRBJ1-2; v_gene: TRBV28; d_gene: NA; abundance: few; CDR3nt: TGTGCCAGCAGTTTACCCTCCGGTGGCTACACCTTC; CDR3aa: CASSLPSGGYTF
j_gene: TRBJ1-3; v_gene: TRBV6-5; d_gene: NA; abundance: NA; CDR3nt: TGTGCCAGCAAGTCAGGAGGAAACACCATATATTTT; CDR3aa: CASKSGGNTIYF
j_gene: TRBJ1-2; v_gene: TRBV15; d_gene: NA; abundance: NA; CDR3nt: TGTGCCACCACAATCCACATAGGCGGGAAAAGGATTTATGGCTACACCTTC; CDR3aa: CATTIHIGGKRIYGYTF
j_gene: TRBJ1-2; v_gene: TRBV5-6; d_gene: NA; abundance: NA; CDR3nt: TGTGCCAGCAGCTTGATAAAGGTCACGACGGGTGGCTACACCTTC; CDR3aa: CASSLIKVTTGGYTF
j_gene: TRBJ1-5; v_gene: TRBV5-1; d_gene: NA; abundance: once; CDR3nt: TGCGCCAGCAGCCTGGGGGGGCTAGATCAGCCCCAGCATTTT; CDR3aa: CASSLGGLDQPQHF
j_gene: TRBJ2-7; v_gene: TRBV5-1; d_gene: TRBD1; abundance: NA; CDR3nt: TGCGCCAGCAGCTTGGAAGGGACAGGGTTTTCCTACGAGCAGTACTTC; CDR3aa: CASSLEGTGFSYEQYF
j_gene: TRBJ2-5; v_gene: TRBV27; d_gene: TRBD2; abundance: few; CDR3nt: TGTGCCAGCAGGACGGCGGGAGGGCGTCGAGAGACCCAGTACTTC; CDR3aa: CASRTAGGRRETQYF
j_gene: TRBJ2-1; v_gene: TRBV5-6; d_gene: TRBD2; abundance: NA; CDR3nt: TGTGCCAGCAAACCATCCGGGGGGACGGGATGGTTTGATGAGCAGTTCTTC; CDR3aa: CASKPSGGTGWFDEQFF
j_gene: TRBJ2-5; v_gene: TRBV7-9; d_gene: TRBD2; abundance: NA; CDR3nt: TGTGCCAGCAGCTTGGAACTAGCGCGAGAGACCCAGTACTTC; CDR3aa: CASSLELARETQYF
j_gene: TRBJ2-7; v_gene: TRBV7-2; d_gene: TRBD1; abundance: NA; CDR3nt: TGTGCCAGCAGCGCCTACACAACCGGGACAGGGAACTACTTC; CDR3aa: CASSAYTTGTGNYF
j_gene: TRBJ2-5; v_gene: TRBV6-5; d_gene: TRBD1; abundance: many; CDR3nt: TGTGCGGTGGGCCAGGGGGTGAACCAAGAGACCCAGTACTTC; CDR3aa: CAVGQGVNQETQYF
j_gene: TRBJ1-4; v_gene: TRBV7-2; d_gene: TRBD1; abundance: NA; CDR3nt: TGTGCCAGCAGTTTACAGGGGGTGGCTAATGAAAAACTGTTTTTT; CDR3aa: CASSLQGVANEKLFF
j_gene: TRBJ1-1; v_gene: TRBV3-1/TRBV3-2; d_gene: TRBD1; abundance: NA; CDR3nt: TGTGCCAGCAGCCAAGCCCATTCGACAGGGTCGATCGCCGCTTTCTTT; CDR3aa: CASSQAHSTGSIAAFF
j_gene: TRBJ1-2; v_gene: TRBV2; d_gene: NA; abundance: few; CDR3nt: TGTGCCAGCAGTGGAGGGGGTCCGGGATATGGCTACACCTTC; CDR3aa: CASSGGGPGYGYTF
j_gene: TRBJ1-5; v_gene: TRBV7-2; d_gene: NA; abundance: NA; CDR3nt: TGTGCCAGCAGCTTAGCGCTGGACAGACCCAATCAGCCCCAGCATTTT; CDR3aa: CASSLALDRPNQPQHF
j_gene: TRBJ2-7; v_gene: TRBV7-2; d_gene: NA; abundance: NA; CDR3nt: TGTGCCAGCGCCGAATTAAAGACTAGGGGTGAGGGCGAGCAGTACTTC; CDR3aa: CASAELKTRGEGEQYF
j_gene: TRBJ1-5; v_gene: TRBV3-1/TRBV3-2; d_gene: TRBD1; abundance: NA; CDR3nt: TGTGCCAGCAGCCCGGGACAGGGGCCTTATAGCAATCAGCCCCAGCATTTT; CDR3aa: CASSPGQGPYSNQPQHF
j_gene: TRBJ2-1; v_gene: TRBV6-5; d_gene: TRBD1; abundance: NA; CDR3nt: TGTGCCAGCAGTTCTCACAGGGGGTCCTACAATGAGCAGTTCTTC; CDR3aa: CASSSHRGSYNEQFF
j_gene: TRBJ1-1; v_gene: TRBV25-1; d_gene: NA; abundance: few; CDR3nt: TGTGCCAGCAGTCGTCAGGAGAACACTGAAGCTTTCTTT; CDR3aa: CASSRQENTEAFF
j_gene: TRBJ1-1; v_gene: TRBV28; d_gene: NA; abundance: few; CDR3nt: TGTGCCAGCAGTCCCAGGGGCACTGAAGCTTTCTTT; CDR3aa: CASSPRGTEAFF
j_gene: TRBJ1-6; v_gene: TRBV5-1; d_gene: NA; abundance: NA; CDR3nt: TGCGCCAGCCGCCTCGAGTCTAATTCACCCCTCCACTTT; CDR3aa: CASRLESNSPLHF
j_gene: TRBJ2-7; v_gene: TRBV5-6; d_gene: NA; abundance: few; CDR3nt: TGTGCCAGCAGCTTGGGTCCCGGGGGGCAGTACTTC; CDR3aa: CASSLGPGGQYF
j_gene: TRBJ1-2; v_gene: TRBV7-9; d_gene: NA; abundance: NA; CDR3nt: TGTGCCAGCAGCCCCCGAGGCGACGGGACTAGCTACACCTTC; CDR3aa: CASSPRGDGTSYTF
j_gene: TRBJ1-5; v_gene: TRBV4-2; d_gene: NA; abundance: few; CDR3nt: TGTGCCAGCAGCCAAGAGTCAGTATTTAGCAATCAGCCCCAGCATTTT; CDR3aa: CASSQESVFSNQPQHF
j_gene: TRBJ1-2; v_gene: TRBV4-1; d_gene: NA; abundance: NA; CDR3nt: TGCGCCAGCAGCCAACCTGGACATGGAAATCCTGGCTACACCTTC; CDR3aa: CASSQPGHGNPGYTF
j_gene: TRBJ2-7; v_gene: TRBV3-1/TRBV3-2; d_gene: NA; abundance: NA; CDR3nt: TGTGCCAGCAGCCAAGACCAGGGGGGTGAGCAGTACTTC; CDR3aa: CASSQDQGGEQYF
j_gene: TRBJ1-3; v_gene: TRBV5-1; d_gene: NA; abundance: NA; CDR3nt: TGCGCCAGCAGCTCCGTCGGGAACACCATATATTTT; CDR3aa: CASSSVGNTIYF
j_gene: TRBJ2-1; v_gene: TRBV28; d_gene: NA; abundance: NA; CDR3nt: TGTGCCAGCAGTCCTGGACAGAGGACCGCCGAGCAGTTCTTC; CDR3aa: CASSPGQRTAEQFF
j_gene: TRBJ1-1; v_gene: TRBV15; d_gene: TRBD1; abundance: once; CDR3nt: TGTGCCACCAGCAGAAGATCCGGGACAGGGGGCACTGAAGCTTTCTTT; CDR3aa: CATSRRSGTGGTEAFF
j_gene: TRBJ2-7; v_gene: TRBV10-3; d_gene: TRBD2; abundance: NA; CDR3nt: TGTGCCATCAGTGACCGGACTAGCGGGGGTCACGAGCAGTACTTC; CDR3aa: CAISDRTSGGHEQYF
j_gene: TRBJ2-2; v_gene: TRBV14; d_gene: NA; abundance: NA; CDR3nt: TGTGCCAGCAGCTTTCGTAGCGGGGAGCTGTTTTTT; CDR3aa: CASSFRSGELFF
j_gene: TRBJ2-7; v_gene: TRBV6-1; d_gene: TRBD1; abundance: NA; CDR3nt: TGTGCCAGCAGTGAAGGGACAGGGCGAGCCGAGCAGTACTTC; CDR3aa: CASSEGTGRAEQYF
j_gene: TRBJ1-5; v_gene: TRBV11-2; d_gene: NA; abundance: NA; CDR3nt: TGTGCCAGCAGCGTAGGATGGGGCAGGGGCAATCAGCCCCAGCATTTT; CDR3aa: CASSVGWGRGNQPQHF
j_gene: TRBJ1-2; v_gene: TRBV6-5; d_gene: TRBD1; abundance: NA; CDR3nt: TGTGCCAGCAGTTACTTGGGACAGAACTTTGACTATGGCTACACCTTC; CDR3aa: CASSYLGQNFDYGYTF
j_gene: TRBJ2-2; v_gene: TRBV7-6; d_gene: NA; abundance: NA; CDR3nt: TGTGCCAGCAGCCCCCCGGGACTCTGGACCGGGGAGCTGTTTTTT; CDR3aa: CASSPPGLWTGELFF
j_gene: TRBJ1-5; v_gene: TRBV6-6; d_gene: NA; abundance: NA; CDR3nt: TGTGCCAGCAGCCCTCAGGGTCACAATCAGCCCCAGCATTTT; CDR3aa: CASSPQGHNQPQHF
j_gene: TRBJ2-1; v_gene: TRBV5-4; d_gene: NA; abundance: NA; CDR3nt: TGTGCCAGCAGCTTGGCCCGGGGAAATGAGCAGTTCTTC; CDR3aa: CASSLARGNEQFF
j_gene: TRBJ1-1; v_gene: TRBV4-1; d_gene: TRBD1; abundance: NA; CDR3nt: TGCGCCAGCAGCCCAGAGGGGGCGGGCACTGAAGCTTTCTTT; CDR3aa: CASSPEGAGTEAFF
j_gene: TRBJ1-3; v_gene: TRBV6-5; d_gene: NA; abundance: NA; CDR3nt: TGTGCCAGCAGTTTCACCGGGACACAGATTGGAAACACCATATATTTT; CDR3aa: CASSFTGTQIGNTIYF
j_gene: TRBJ2-2; v_gene: TRBV15; d_gene: NA; abundance: NA; CDR3nt: TGTGCCACATCACCGGCAGGGTCGTTCGCCGGGGAGCTGTTTTTT; CDR3aa: CATSPAGSFAGELFF
j_gene: TRBJ2-5; v_gene: TRBV2; d_gene: NA; abundance: NA; CDR3nt: TGTGCCAGCAAACCGGAAGAGACCCAGTACTTC; CDR3aa: CASKPEETQYF
j_gene: TRBJ2-1; v_gene: TRBV19; d_gene: TRBD1; abundance: NA; CDR3nt: TGTGCCAGTATAGGGGACAGAAAGAATGAGCAGTTCTTC; CDR3aa: CASIGDRKNEQFF
j_gene: TRBJ1-1; v_gene: TRBV9; d_gene: NA; abundance: NA; CDR3nt: TGTGCCAGCAGCGCCCCAGGGAACACTGAAGCTTTCTTT; CDR3aa: CASSAPGNTEAFF